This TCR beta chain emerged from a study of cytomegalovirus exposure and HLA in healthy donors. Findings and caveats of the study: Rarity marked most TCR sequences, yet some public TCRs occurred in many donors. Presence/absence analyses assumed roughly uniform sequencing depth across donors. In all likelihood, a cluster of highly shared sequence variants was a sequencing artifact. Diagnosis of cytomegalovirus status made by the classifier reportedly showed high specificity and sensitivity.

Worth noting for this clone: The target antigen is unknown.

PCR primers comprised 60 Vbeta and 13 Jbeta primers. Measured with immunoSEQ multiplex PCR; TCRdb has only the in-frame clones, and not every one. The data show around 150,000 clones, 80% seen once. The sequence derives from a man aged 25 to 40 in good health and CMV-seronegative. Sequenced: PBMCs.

The CDR3 DNA reads TGTGCCAGCAGCTTTACAGAGGCCAACGTCCTGACTTTC. Translation gives CASSFTEANVLTF. The rearrangement uses TRBV7-9 and TRBJ2-6, with unresolved D. Per germline, CDR1 SEHNR and CDR2 FQNEAQ (reference sequence). The V and J ends lost 3 bases and 6 bases respectively, with 6 bases between them. This CDR3 region has 13 residues. Full variable domain (outside the CDR3, taken from reference TRBV7-9 and TRBJ2-6): DTGVSQNPRHKITKRGQNVTFRCDPISEHNRLYWYRQTLGQGPEFLTYFQNEAQLEKSRLLSDRFSAERPKGSFSTLEIQRTEQGDSAMYLCASSFTEANVLTFGAGSRLTVL.